This paragraph covers one T cell receptor beta chain sequence. The V segment lost 4 bases and the J segment 2 bases; nucleotides outside the gene matches: 7. The CDR3 extends over 16 amino acids. The germline CDR1 and CDR2 sequences are MNHEY and SVGAGI. The PCR was carried out with 60 Vbeta primers and 13 Jbeta primers. Some clones are missing from TCRdb's copy, which holds only in-frame ones; the method was immunoSEQ multiplex PCR. Among about 130,000 clones listed, more than 75% were seen once. This sample stems from a study of cytomegalovirus exposure and HLA in healthy donors. Specimen: PBMCs. V is TRBV6-5 and J is TRBJ2-2; 7 bases are shared with TRBD2. The TCR originated in a woman aged 30 to 39 in good health and CMV-seronegative. CDR3 DNA: TGTGCCAGCAGTTCAGTTAGGGGACTAAACACCGGGGAGCTGTTTTTT. This encodes CASSSVRGLNTGELFF.